In this sample, the clone carrying this T cell receptor beta chain turned up a few times. Its antigen is not identified. This sample was included in a study of T cell repertoires in cytomegalovirus infection. Study summary: Recently identified HLA-C-restricted CMV epitopes were used, and well-studied HLA-B-restricted CMV epitopes were used as well. CMV infection plus the matching HLA type was flagged by public TCR beta signatures. Study observations and caveats: Across the ex vivo response, the dominant clonotypes were HLA-C-restricted CMV-specific TCR beta clonotypes. Carriage of CMV together with the relevant HLA was identifiable through cumulative public TCR beta family frequency.

Trimming took off 4 bases at V and 8 bases at J, with 11 bases between the two ends. CDR3 length: 12 amino acids. Germline V gene data show CDR1 as DFQATT and CDR2 as SNEGSKA (reference sequence). Via MiXCR, TCRdb re-called the reads, giving one row per CDR3 protein. The sample shows 55,000 to 85,000 distinct CDR3 sequences, 20% to 25% of them seen only once. This chain connects TRBV20-1 to TRBJ2-2; D call uncertain. The sequencing here drew on CD8+ T cells from cultured PBMCs, taken from culture after CMV antigen stimulation. The sequence was obtained from a human donor in good health (CMV status not recorded). Some clones in this sample may be carry-over from other donors' samples. The CDR3: CSANQLGGELFF. CDR3 bases: TGCAGTGCTAATCAATTAGGGGGGGAGCTGTTTTTT.